Each of the 26 T cell receptor beta chains below was sequenced from the same sample in a study of T cells in Graves' hyperthyroidism and ophthalmopathy. The investigators amplified TCR beta CDR3 regions from RNA transcripts. First-round RT-PCR of the TCR CDR3 relied on the HTBI primer set. In TCRdb, the multiplex PCR reads were re-called with MiXCR into one record per CDR3 protein. Of approximately 700,000 distinct CDR3 sequences listed, approximately 16% are singletons. Sequencing used blood. These receptors all come from a man younger than 30 with Graves' hyperthyroidism.

The J gene is TRBJ2-7, the V gene TRBV7-9; D is possibly TRBD2 (5 bases). Trimming pared 2 bases from V and 2 bases from J, leaving 13 bases between. The CDR3 consists of 15 residues. CDR1 is SEHNR and CDR2 is FQNEAQ in the germline V gene (reference sequence). The CDR3 region is CASSLSRHGTYEQYF. The CDR3 coding sequence is TGTGCCAGCAGCTTATCGCGTCACGGGACCTACGAGCAGTACTTC.

The chain has TRBV7-3 and TRBJ2-2; weak D call: TRBD2 (7 bases). The CDR3 runs to 17 residues. Per germline, CDR1 SGHTA and CDR2 FQGTGA. V lost 1 base and J 0 bases, leaving 12 bases between the germline ends. The CDR3 sequence is CASSLIGGVSNTGELFF. The CDR3 DNA reads TGTGCCAGCAGCTTAATAGGGGGGGTGTCGAACACCGGGGAGCTGTTTTTT.

This clonotype was recorded at least ten times. This sequence joins TRBV12-3 or TRBV12-4 and TRBJ1-2, with 9 bases that match TRBD1. This CDR3 spans 15 amino acids. V shed 5 bases and J 6 bases; nucleotides not matched to a gene: 10. CDR3 protein: CASSNRDRAIHGYTF. In DNA, the CDR3 is TGTGCCAGCAGTAACCGGGACAGGGCAATCCATGGCTACACCTTC.

The genes are TRBV9 and TRBJ2-1; 7 bases match TRBD2. Trimming removed 0 bases from V and 9 bases from J; junction bases left unmatched: 9. Germline values: CDR1 SGDLS, CDR2 YYNGEE. The CDR3 is 15 residues long. The CDR3 DNA reads TGTGCCAGCAGCGTAGCGGGACTACCTTATGGTGAGCAGTTCTTC. As protein: CASSVAGLPYGEQFF.

This clonotype showed up many times. The chain couples TRBV28 to TRBJ2-7; 14 nucleotides agree with TRBD2. Germline V gene data show CDR1 as MDHEN and CDR2 as SYDVKM. The CDR3 length is 18 residues. V was pared by 5 bases and J by 3 bases, with 12 bases of the junction left unmatched. CDR3 sequence: CASSLGLAGGLAGYEQYF. The CDR3 nucleotides read TGTGCCAGCAGTCTAGGACTAGCGGGAGGCCTGGCGGGCTACGAGCAGTACTTC.

This clonotype was observed a few times. This sequence joins TRBV20-1 and TRBJ2-1, with 10 bases aligning to TRBD2. The CDR3 length is 15 residues. The junction had 14 bases not matched to a gene; V was cut back by 0 bases and J by 15 bases. From germline, CDR1 is DFQATT and CDR2 SNEGSKA (reference sequence). CDR3 DNA: TGCAGTGCTAGAGATCCCCTAGCGGGAGTCGTCTCGCGGTTCTTC. It encodes CSARDPLAGVVSRFF.

This clonotype showed up many times. The V call is TRBV28, the J call TRBJ2-5; 12 bases line up with TRBD2. V dropped 4 bases and J dropped 1; count of bases not matched to a gene: 1. Germline V gene lookup returns CDR1 MDHEN and CDR2 SYDVKM. The CDR3 spans 15 residues. The CDR3, as DNA: TGTGCCAGCAGTTGGACTAGCGGGGTCCAAGAGACCCAGTACTTC. It yields the protein CASSWTSGVQETQYF.

This clonotype was picked up many times. V is TRBV3-1 and J is TRBJ2-1; no clear D. This CDR3 has 13 residues. The germline V and J ends were trimmed by 1 base and 4 bases, with 5 bases remaining between them. Per the germline V gene, CDR1 is LGHDT and CDR2 is YNNKEL (reference sequence). CDR3 sequence (DNA): TGTGCCAGCAGCCAAGGCGAGTACAATGAGCAGTTCTTC. Its translation: CASSQGEYNEQFF.

V usage is TRBV20-1 and J usage is TRBJ2-7; 8 bases match TRBD2. V was clipped by 0 bases and J by 4 bases; unmatched bases: 5. The CDR3 contains 14 residues. From germline, CDR1 is DFQATT and CDR2 SNEGSKA (reference sequence). The CDR3 bases are TGCAGTGCTAGAGAACCAGCGGGAGTATACGAGCAGTACTTC. This sequence encodes CSAREPAGVYEQYF.

This clonotype has only a few counts. This chain links TRBV6-4 with TRBJ2-1; 7 bases agree with TRBD2. The CDR3 is 13 amino acids. Trimming cost V 2 bases and J 9 bases; bases outside gene matches: 4. Per the germline V gene, CDR1 is MRHNA and CDR2 is SNTAGT. The CDR3 is CASSDGGVGEQFF. The CDR3 DNA sequence: TGTGCCAGCAGTGACGGGGGGGTAGGTGAGCAGTTCTTC.

The chain uses TRBV3-1 and TRBJ2-1; D may correspond to TRBD1 or TRBD2 (5 bases each). Germline V gene data show CDR1 as LGHDT and CDR2 as YNNKEL (reference sequence). The CDR3 extends over 19 amino acids. V lost 0 bases and J lost 9, with 27 bases in between. The CDR3 sequence is CASSQDVFSSRDPRSEQFF. For the CDR3, the DNA is TGTGCCAGCAGCCAAGATGTCTTTAGCTCCCGGGACCCACGGAGTGAGCAGTTCTTC.

This clonotype was seen only a few times. J is TRBJ1-1 and V is TRBV19; D not resolved. Looked up from germline, CDR1 is LNHDA and CDR2 is SQIVND (reference sequence). V lost 3 bases, J lost 11 bases, and 10 bases lay in between. The CDR3 totals 11 residues. CDR3 protein: CASSMAGGAFF. CDR3 bases: TGTGCCAGTAGTATGGCTGGTGGTGCTTTCTTT.

This clonotype came up a few times. The chain joins TRBV28 to TRBJ2-3; 14 nucleotides agree with TRBD2. Germline CDR1 and CDR2: MDHEN and SYDVKM. Trimming removed 3 bases from V and 3 bases from J; junction bases left unmatched: 26. This CDR3 is built from 24 residues. CDR3: CASSLEGLAGDGGFGPGRTDTQYF. CDR3 coding DNA: TGTGCCAGCAGTTTGGAGGGACTAGCGGGAGATGGGGGGTTCGGGCCCGGCAGGACAGATACGCAGTATTTT.

This clonotype was observed a few times. The gene calls are TRBV6-1 and TRBJ2-5; TRBD1 is a possible D gene (6 bases). Trimming shortened V by 2 bases and J by 1 base, and 11 bases separated the two germline ends. CDR1 is MNHNS, CDR2 SASEGT, per germline. The CDR3 is made up of 15 amino acids. CDR3 DNA sequence: TGTGCCAGCAGTGAATCAGGGGCGCTCCAAGAGACCCAGTACTTC. Encoded protein: CASSESGALQETQYF.

This clonotype appeared many times. This chain connects TRBV5-1 to TRBJ2-3; a weak D match, TRBD2 (6 bases). V lost 4 bases to trimming and J lost 0 bases, with 9 bases between them. The CDR3 runs 14 residues. The germline gives CDR1 SGHRS, CDR2 YFSETQ. The CDR3 loop reads CASSNGGSTDTQYF. The CDR3 DNA reads TGCGCCAGCAGCAACGGGGGTAGCACAGATACGCAGTATTTT.

This clonotype was detected ten times or more. V gene TRBV3-1 combines with J gene TRBJ2-7; 10 bases are a match to TRBD1. Germline V lookup: CDR1 LGHDT, CDR2 YNNKEL (reference sequence). V lost 0 bases and J lost 4; bases outside the gene matches: 6. This CDR3 has 16 residues. CDR3 residues: CASSQDQDRGTYEQYF. DNA of the CDR3: TGTGCCAGCAGCCAAGACCAGGACAGGGGGACGTACGAGCAGTACTTC.

This clonotype was recorded at least ten times. The chain uses TRBV2 and TRBJ1-3; D may be TRBD1 (6 bases). Germline lookup yields CDR1 SNHLY and CDR2 FYNNEI. V lost 7 bases and J lost 0, with 16 bases in between. This CDR3 is 16 amino acids long. CDR3 nucleotide sequence: TGTGCCAGCATCCGGGGGCCCCTGTCCTCTGGAAACACCATATATTTT. It codes for CASIRGPLSSGNTIYF. The full variable domain, its missing parts supplied by reference TRBV2 and TRBJ1-3, is EPEVTQTPSHQVTQMGQEVILRCVPISNHLYFYWYRQILGQKVEFLVSFYNNEISEKSEIFDDQFSVERPDGSNFTLKIRSTKLEDSAMYFCASIRGPLSSGNTIYFGEGSWLTVV.

Comment on this clonotype: A read error may explain this, as a much larger clone is one base away. This chain uses TRBV12-3 or TRBV12-4 with TRBJ2-7; the D gene is possibly TRBD1 (5 bases). The CDR3 is 15 amino acids. Trimming stripped 6 bases from V and 1 base from J, with 16 bases between. CDR3 nucleotide sequence: TGTGCCAGCAGCCCCATAGGGGTTGCATCCTACGAGCAGTACTTC. It codes for CASSPIGVASYEQYF.

As for this clonotype: A read error may produce the germline difference seen at one junction end. The rearrangement uses TRBV20-1 and TRBJ2-3, with 9 nucleotides matching TRBD2. The CDR3 consists of 17 residues. The germline V gene encodes CDR1 DFQATT and CDR2 SNEGSKA (reference sequence). CDR3 coding DNA: TGCAGTGCTAGACTCTTTTCGACTAGCGGAAGCACAGATACGCGGTATTTT. Translation: CSARLFSTSGSTDTRYF.

This clonotype was counted a few times. V is TRBV27 and J is TRBJ2-1; TRBD2 might be the D (6 bases). V was cut by 6 bases and J by 1 base, with 16 bases left in between. The CDR3 has 16 residues. In germline, CDR1 is MNHEY, CDR2 SMNVEV (reference sequence). CDR3 nucleotides: TGTGCCAGCAGCCTCATGGGGGGAGCTTCCTACAATGAGCAGTTCTTC. It codes for CASSLMGGASYNEQFF.

This clonotype was seen a few times. This rearrangement joins TRBV12-3 or TRBV12-4 to TRBJ2-1, with 9 bases fitting TRBD1. This CDR3 region has 14 residues. The ends lost 5 bases at V and 4 bases at J; junction bases unmatched: 3. CDR3 loop: CASSRTGVYNEQFF. CDR3 in DNA: TGTGCCAGCAGTAGGACAGGGGTTTACAATGAGCAGTTCTTC.

This clonotype was picked up many times. The V call is TRBV5-1, the J call TRBJ2-1; TRBD1 matches 8 bases. The CDR3 is 13 amino acids. Trimming at V came to 5 bases and at J to 6 bases, leaving 4 bases not matched to a gene. Germline V gene lookup returns CDR1 SGHRS and CDR2 YFSETQ. CDR3: CASSPGQGNEQFF. The CDR3 DNA follows: TGCGCCAGCAGTCCTGGACAGGGCAATGAGCAGTTCTTC.

This clonotype appeared a single time. The V call is TRBV7-9, the J call TRBJ2-3; a weak D match, TRBD1 (5 bases). V was trimmed by 3 bases and J by 1 base, leaving 11 bases between them. Germline V CDR1 and CDR2: SEHNR, FQNEAQ (reference sequence). CDR3 size: 15 residues. The CDR3 protein is CASSFDVGRTDTQYF. The CDR3 DNA follows: TGTGCCAGCAGCTTTGATGTGGGGCGCACAGATACGCAGTATTTT.

This clonotype occurred a few times. The chain couples TRBV20-1 to TRBJ1-2, with D tentatively TRBD1 (5 bases). V shed 7 bases and J shed 4 bases, with 16 bases lying between them. Germline loops: CDR1 DFQATT, CDR2 SNEGSKA (reference sequence). The CDR3 covers 13 residues. The CDR3 coding sequence is TGCAGTGTCAAAAAAACAGGCCTCTATGGCTACACCTTC. This codes for CSVKKTGLYGYTF.

This clonotype came up many times. V is TRBV30 and J is TRBJ1-6; D remains ambiguous. V lost 0 bases to trimming and J lost 8 bases, with 11 bases between them. CDR3 size: 14 residues. Per germline, CDR1 GTSNPN and CDR2 SVGIG (reference sequence). DNA for the CDR3: TGTGCCTGGAGTGTATGGCAGGAGGATTCACCCCTCCACTTT. Its translation: CAWSVWQEDSPLHF.

The chain uses TRBV19 and TRBJ2-2; D unclear. CDR3 length equals 14 residues. The germline V and J ends were trimmed by 3 bases and 4 bases, with 9 bases remaining between them. CDR1 and CDR2 from the germline V gene are LNHDA and SQIVND (reference sequence). This CDR3 reads CASSISGFTGELFF. The CDR3 DNA follows: TGTGCCAGTAGTATTTCAGGATTCACCGGGGAGCTGTTTTTT.